Listed below are T cell receptor beta chains from one sample, sequenced in a study of blood T cell repertoires in COVID-19. Assay used: immunoSEQ multiplex PCR; TCRdb lists only in-frame clones, some missing. The sample carries under 100,000 clones, over 70% recorded once. Sequenced material: peripheral blood. The receptors were gathered from a man aged 80 or over with active or convalescent COVID-19. CDR3s include the opening cysteine and the closing phenylalanine or tryptophan. The D gene is left open where the match is weak. Clone sizes are given selectively: once, few, many, or a class where the clone is expanded.

v_gene	abundance	d_gene	j_gene	CDR3aa	CDR3nt
TRBV5-1	.	.	TRBJ1-2	CASSPDGDYGYTF	TGCGCCAGCAGTCCTGACGGAGACTATGGCTACACCTTC
TRBV6-5	.	TRBD2	TRBJ2-7	CASSPSGLTYEQYF	TGTGCCAGCAGTCCTAGCGGACTAACCTACGAGCAGTACTTC
TRBV9	.	TRBD2	TRBJ2-5	CASSLVGLAGGQETQYF	TGTGCCAGCAGCCTAGTGGGACTAGCGGGGGGGCAAGAGACCCAGTACTTC
TRBV19	.	TRBD1	TRBJ1-2	CASSVTGGNGYTF	TGTGCCAGTAGTGTAACAGGGGGGAATGGCTACACCTTC
TRBV5-6	.	.	TRBJ1-2	CASSFGGNYGYTF	TGTGCCAGCAGCTTCGGGGGGAACTATGGCTACACCTTC
TRBV11-2	.	.	TRBJ1-1	CASSLDPGGLTEAFF	TGTGCCAGCAGCTTAGATCCGGGAGGTCTAACTGAAGCTTTCTTT
TRBV6-2/TRBV6-3	few	TRBD1	TRBJ2-2	CASSRIGTGSSGELFF	TGTGCCAGCAGCCGCATCGGGACAGGGAGCTCCGGGGAGCTGTTTTTT
TRBV4-2	once	.	TRBJ1-6	CASSPSLGRAWDSPLHF	TGTGCCAGCAGCCCCAGCCTGGGCAGGGCTTGGGATTCACCCCTCCACTTT
TRBV2	.	.	TRBJ2-2	CASSEALPDYTGELFF	TGTGCCAGCAGTGAAGCGCTTCCGGACTACACCGGGGAGCTGTTTTTT
TRBV6-4	once	.	TRBJ1-1	CASSGTRGLQHLMNTEAFF	TGTGCCAGCAGTGGCACCAGGGGTCTCCAACACCTTATGAACACTGAAGCTTTCTTT
TRBV28	.	.	TRBJ2-7	CASSLGGPSSYEQYF	TGTGCCAGCAGTTTGGGGGGTCCGAGCTCCTACGAGCAGTACTTC
TRBV12-5	few	TRBD1	TRBJ1-6	CASGSSRTGTSPLHF	TGTGCTAGTGGTTCCTCCCGGACAGGAACTTCACCCCTCCACTTT
TRBV27	few	.	TRBJ2-1	CASSFLGSENEQFF	TGTGCCAGCAGTTTTTTGGGGAGCGAGAATGAGCAGTTCTTC
TRBV11-2	.	.	TRBJ1-6	CASSLGFGGQTHSPLHF	TGTGCCAGCAGCTTGGGTTTCGGCGGGCAGACCCATTCACCCCTCCACTTT
TRBV25-1	.	.	TRBJ2-1	CASSDLYNEQFF	TGTGCCAGCAGTGACCTTTACAATGAGCAGTTCTTC
TRBV29-1	once	TRBD1	TRBJ1-2	CSVPTAPGQGINGYTF	TGCAGCGTCCCGACAGCTCCGGGACAGGGCATTAATGGCTACACCTTC
TRBV7-8	few	TRBD2	TRBJ2-3	CASSPLLAGGPGDTQYF	TGTGCCAGCAGCCCCCTCCTAGCGGGGGGGCCCGGGGATACGCAGTATTTT
TRBV5-6	.	.	TRBJ2-1	CASTRLGGEQFF	TGTGCCAGCACCCGACTGGGGGGTGAGCAGTTCTTC
TRBV2	.	.	TRBJ1-2	CASSEGGLYYGYTF	TGTGCCAGCAGTGAAGGGGGACTGTACTATGGCTACACCTTC
TRBV7-8	.	.	TRBJ2-7	CASSRALEVGYEQYF	TGTGCCAGCAGCAGAGCCCTAGAGGTTGGGTACGAGCAGTACTTC
TRBV6-6	.	.	TRBJ1-1	CASSYTGRNTEAFF	TGTGCCAGCAGTTACACAGGGCGGAACACTGAAGCTTTCTTT
TRBV5-6	.	.	TRBJ1-2	CASSLDREGYTF	TGTGCCAGCAGCTTGGACAGGGAAGGCTACACCTTC
TRBV24-1	once	.	TRBJ1-5	CATSDPYRDGGNQPQHF	TGTGCCACCAGTGACCCTTACAGGGACGGGGGCAATCAGCCCCAGCATTTT
TRBV10-3	.	.	TRBJ1-1	CAIRPRQGTMNTEAFF	TGTGCCATCCGGCCCAGGCAGGGAACCATGAACACTGAAGCTTTCTTT
TRBV19	.	TRBD2	TRBJ2-3	CASSTIGRGTNTDTQYF	TGTGCCAGTAGTACCATTGGGCGGGGGACTAACACAGATACGCAGTATTTT
TRBV5-1	.	.	TRBJ2-6	CASSPRIGGSSSGANVLTF	TGCGCCAGCAGCCCCCGTATAGGGGGAAGTTCCTCCGGGGCCAACGTCCTGACTTTC
TRBV18	.	.	TRBJ2-2	CASSPLRGPNTGELFF	TGTGCCAGCTCACCTTTGCGGGGGCCGAACACCGGGGAGCTGTTTTTT
TRBV28	.	TRBD1	TRBJ2-1	CASSLQGELGNEQFF	TGTGCCAGCAGCTTACAGGGGGAGCTCGGGAATGAGCAGTTCTTC
TRBV28	.	.	TRBJ2-2	CASSLILSAGELFF	TGTGCCAGCAGTTTAATCTTGAGCGCCGGGGAGCTGTTTTTT
TRBV18	.	.	TRBJ1-3	CASSTGFGNTIYF	TGTGCCAGCTCAACCGGGTTTGGAAACACCATATATTTT
TRBV3-1/TRBV3-2	once	TRBD1	TRBJ1-4	CASSQPTGGIGVGEKLFF	TGTGCCAGCAGCCAACCGACAGGGGGCATTGGGGTTGGTGAAAAACTGTTTTTT
TRBV5-1	few	TRBD1	TRBJ1-1	CASSLPGQGGSEAFF	TGCGCCAGCAGCTTGCCAGGACAGGGAGGGTCTGAAGCTTTCTTT
TRBV9	.	TRBD2	TRBJ2-1	CASSKRGGSYNEQFF	TGTGCCAGCAGCAAACGCGGGGGGTCCTACAATGAGCAGTTCTTC
TRBV7-9	.	.	TRBJ1-1	CASSPLGGRTEAFF	TGTGCCAGCAGCCCCCTGGGAGGGAGGACTGAAGCTTTCTTT
TRBV28	.	.	TRBJ1-5	CASSPGGTSQPQHF	TGTGCCAGCAGCCCGGGGGGGACATCTCAGCCCCAGCATTTT
TRBV6-1	.	.	TRBJ1-2	CASSEEQDYGYTF	TGTGCCAGCAGTGAAGAACAGGACTATGGCTACACCTTC
TRBV7-8	.	TRBD2	TRBJ2-7	CASSLAGAYEQYF	TGTGCCAGCAGCCTGGCGGGGGCCTACGAGCAGTACTTC
TRBV28	.	.	TRBJ1-5	CASSPGLGQGNQPQHF	TGTGCCAGCAGCCCCGGGTTAGGGCAGGGGAATCAGCCCCAGCATTTT
TRBV5-1	.	.	TRBJ2-1	CASSLAVDRENEQFF	TGCGCCAGCAGCTTGGCTGTGGACAGAGAGAATGAGCAGTTCTTC
TRBV7-3	.	.	TRBJ2-3	CASSAEGRGGTDTQYF	TGTGCCAGCAGCGCCGAAGGGCGGGGCGGCACAGATACGCAGTATTTT